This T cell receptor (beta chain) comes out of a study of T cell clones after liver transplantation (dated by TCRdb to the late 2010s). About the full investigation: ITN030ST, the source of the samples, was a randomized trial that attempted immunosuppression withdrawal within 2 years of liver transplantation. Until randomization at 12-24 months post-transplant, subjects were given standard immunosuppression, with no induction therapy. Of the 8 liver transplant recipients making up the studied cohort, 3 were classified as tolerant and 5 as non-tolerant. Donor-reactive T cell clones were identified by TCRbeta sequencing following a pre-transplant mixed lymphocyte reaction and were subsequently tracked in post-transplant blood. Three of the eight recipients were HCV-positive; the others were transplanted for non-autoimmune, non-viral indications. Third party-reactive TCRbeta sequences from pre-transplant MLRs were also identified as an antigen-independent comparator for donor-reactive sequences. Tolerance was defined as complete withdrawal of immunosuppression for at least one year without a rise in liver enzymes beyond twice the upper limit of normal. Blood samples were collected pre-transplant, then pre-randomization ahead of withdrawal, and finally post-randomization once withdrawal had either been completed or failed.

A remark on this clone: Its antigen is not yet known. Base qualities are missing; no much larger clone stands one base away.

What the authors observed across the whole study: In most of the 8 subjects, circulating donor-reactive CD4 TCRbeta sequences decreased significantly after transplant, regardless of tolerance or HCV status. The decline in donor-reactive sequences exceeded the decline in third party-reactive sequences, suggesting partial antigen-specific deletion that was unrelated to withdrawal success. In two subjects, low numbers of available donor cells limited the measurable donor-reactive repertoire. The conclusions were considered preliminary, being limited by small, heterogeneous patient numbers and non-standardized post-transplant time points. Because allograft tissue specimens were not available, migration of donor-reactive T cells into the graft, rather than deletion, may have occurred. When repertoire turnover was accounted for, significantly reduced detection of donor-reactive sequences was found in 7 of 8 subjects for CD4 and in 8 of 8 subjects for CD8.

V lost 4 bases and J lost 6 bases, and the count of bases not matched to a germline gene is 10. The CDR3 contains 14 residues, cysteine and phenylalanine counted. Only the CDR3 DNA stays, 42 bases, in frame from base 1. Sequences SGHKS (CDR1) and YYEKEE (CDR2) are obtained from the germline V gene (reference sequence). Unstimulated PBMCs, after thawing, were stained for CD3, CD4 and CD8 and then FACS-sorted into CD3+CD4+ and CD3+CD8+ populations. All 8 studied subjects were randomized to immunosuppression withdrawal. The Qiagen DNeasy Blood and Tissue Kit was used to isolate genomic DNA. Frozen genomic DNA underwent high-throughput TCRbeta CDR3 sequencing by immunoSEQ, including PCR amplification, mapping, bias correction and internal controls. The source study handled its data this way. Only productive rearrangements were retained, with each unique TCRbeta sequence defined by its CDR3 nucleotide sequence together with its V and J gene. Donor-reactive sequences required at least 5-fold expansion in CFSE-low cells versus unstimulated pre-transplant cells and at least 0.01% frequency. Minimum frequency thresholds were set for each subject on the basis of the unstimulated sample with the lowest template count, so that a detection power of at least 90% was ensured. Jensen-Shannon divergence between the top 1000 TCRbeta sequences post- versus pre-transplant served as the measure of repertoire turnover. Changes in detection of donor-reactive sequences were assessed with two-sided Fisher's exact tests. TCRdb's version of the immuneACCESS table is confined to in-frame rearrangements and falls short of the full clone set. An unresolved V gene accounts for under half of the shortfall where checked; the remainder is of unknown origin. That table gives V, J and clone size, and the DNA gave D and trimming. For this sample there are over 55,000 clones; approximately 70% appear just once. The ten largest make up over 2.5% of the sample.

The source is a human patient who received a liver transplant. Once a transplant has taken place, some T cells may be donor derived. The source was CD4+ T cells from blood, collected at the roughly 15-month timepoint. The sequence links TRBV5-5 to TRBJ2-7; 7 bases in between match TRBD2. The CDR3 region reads CASSSEGGRIEQYF. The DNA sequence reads TGTGCCAGCAGCAGCGAGGGAGGGAGGATCGAGCAGTACTTC.